Presented here are 30 T cell receptor beta chains from one specimen sequenced in a study of T cells in Graves' hyperthyroidism and ophthalmopathy. Researchers took RNA transcripts and amplified the TCR beta CDR3 regions from them. With the HTBI primer set, the TCR CDR3 went through a first round of RT-PCR. TCRdb processed the multiplex PCR reads anew with MiXCR; each CDR3 protein has one entry. The table lists 550,000 to 800,000 distinct CDR3 sequences, approximately 15% of them singletons. The sample consisted of blood. The receptor source for this set is a man aged 45-65 years with Graves' hyperthyroidism.

This clonotype was seen more than once but under ten times. The rearrangement uses TRBV5-1 and TRBJ1-3; no reliable D call. Germline assignment: CDR1 SGHRS and CDR2 YFSETQ. The CDR3 runs to 17 residues. Trimming shortened V by 2 bases and J by 0 bases, and 15 bases separated the two germline ends. In DNA, the CDR3 is TGCGCCAGCAGCTTAGAGGACCGAGCTCGCTCTGGAAACACCATATATTTT. It is translated as CASSLEDRARSGNTIYF.

The chain couples TRBV6-5 to TRBJ2-2, with TRBD2 identical over 9 bases. The V segment lost 1 base and the J segment 5 bases; nucleotides outside the gene matches: 5. The CDR3 extends over 16 amino acids. Germline V CDR1 and CDR2: MNHEY, SVGAGI. The CDR3 DNA reads TGTGCCAGCAGTTACTTTGGACTAGCGAGGACCGGGGAGCTGTTTTTT. Its translation is CASSYFGLARTGELFF.

The gene calls are TRBV7-9 and TRBJ1-2, with a possible D match to TRBD1 (5 bases). This CDR3 is built from 16 residues. The germline CDR1 and CDR2 sequences are SEHNR and FQNEAQ (reference sequence). V shed 3 bases and J shed 5 bases, with 19 bases lying between them. CDR3 loop: CASSLSGFGGRYGYTF. DNA of the CDR3: TGTGCCAGCAGCTTGTCGGGATTTGGGGGACGGTATGGCTACACCTTC.

This chain links TRBV28 with TRBJ1-5, with D possibly TRBD1 on 5 matching bases. V lost 5 bases and J 0 bases, leaving 23 bases between the germline ends. This CDR3 spans 19 amino acids. CDR1 is MDHEN and CDR2 is SYDVKM in the germline V gene. DNA of the CDR3: TGTGCCAGCAGTAGTATGATTAGGGGTTGGCGGTGTAGCAATCAGCCCCAGCATTTT. This gives the protein CASSSMIRGWRCSNQPQHF.

The sample holds a few counts of this clonotype. The genes are TRBV14 and TRBJ1-1; possibly TRBD1 for D (5 bases). Per germline, CDR1 SGHDN and CDR2 FVKESK. The CDR3 totals 16 residues. V was cut by 4 bases and J by 4 bases, with 19 bases left in between. The CDR3 loop is CASSLFLGTVGTEAFF. In nucleotides, the CDR3 is TGTGCCAGCAGCCTCTTTCTCGGGACTGTGGGCACTGAAGCTTTCTTT.

This clonotype was counted at least ten times. The chain joins TRBV24-1 to TRBJ2-5; TRBD2 agrees at 9 bases. The CDR3 runs 16 residues. The germline V gene encodes CDR1 KGHDR and CDR2 SFDVKD. V trimming: 0 bases; J trimming: 2 bases; junction bases outside the gene matches: 3. CDR3: CATSDLASGAQETQYF. CDR3 DNA sequence: TGTGCCACCAGTGATTTGGCTAGCGGGGCGCAAGAGACCCAGTACTTC.

This clonotype was found many times. The chain joins TRBV10-3 to TRBJ1-2; no definite D call. The CDR3 is made up of 11 amino acids. V dropped 3 bases and J dropped 4 bases, with 3 bases sitting between them. Germline assignment: CDR1 ENHRY and CDR2 SYGVKD. The CDR3 coding sequence is TGTGCCATCAGTGATAGCTATGGCTACACCTTC. Its protein product is CAISDSYGYTF.

This clonotype was seen repeatedly, ten times or more. The CDR3 DNA sequence: TGTGCCAGCAGTCAAGATTACGAGCAGTACTTC. It yields the protein CASSQDYEQYF. V and J are TRBV28 and TRBJ2-7; no reliable D call. This CDR3 has 11 amino acids. Between the trimmed V and J ends, which lost 5 bases and 4 bases, there was a span of 6 bases. Germline V lookup: CDR1 MDHEN, CDR2 SYDVKM.

Only a few counts were recorded for this clonotype. The chain is built from TRBV9 and TRBJ1-3; D is undetermined. Trimming pared 0 bases from V and 1 base from J, leaving 11 bases between. The germline V gene encodes CDR1 SGDLS and CDR2 YYNGEE. The length of the CDR3 is 16 residues. The CDR3 loop reads CASSVGRRTSGNTIYF. The CDR3 DNA follows: TGTGCCAGCAGCGTAGGGCGTCGGACGTCTGGAAACACCATATATTTT.

As regards this clonotype: This sequence may be a read error, since a much larger clone differs from it by one base. The chain recombines TRBV7-3 with TRBJ2-5, with 8 bases that match TRBD2. The DNA end favors TRBJ2-1, so the J call may be wrong. CDR3 length: 15 amino acids. CDR1 and CDR2 (germline): SGHTA, FQGTGA. The CDR3 DNA reads TGTGCCAGCAGCTTAATCAGCGGGAGCCAAGAGACCCAGTTCTTC. Protein: CASSLISGSQETQFF.

This clonotype showed up many times. CDR3 bases: TGTGCCAGCAGCCCAATCCTAAGTGGGGCCGCGAACACCGGGGAGCTGTTTTTT. It specifies CASSPILSGAANTGELFF. The chain employs TRBV11-2 and TRBJ2-2; a weak D match, TRBD1 (5 bases). V was cut by 5 bases and J by 0 bases, with 19 bases left in between. This CDR3 comprises 18 residues. Per germline, CDR1 SGHAT and CDR2 FQNNGV.

As concerns this clonotype: This may be a read error: a much more frequent sequence differs by one nucleotide. The V and J genes are TRBV25-1 and TRBJ1-1; D remains ambiguous. Germline assignment: CDR1 MGHDK and CDR2 SYGVNS. This CDR3 comprises 15 residues. CDR3 nucleotide sequence: TGTGCCGGCAGTGAATCTGTAGGTTTGGGCACTGAAGCTTTCTTT. Translating it yields CAGSESVGLGTEAFF.

This clonotype was seen repeatedly, ten times or more. This sequence joins TRBV18 and TRBJ2-5; 10 bases map to TRBD2. The CDR3 contains 16 residues. The V segment lost 3 bases and the J segment 5 bases; nucleotides outside the gene matches: 9. The germline V gene encodes CDR1 KGHSH and CDR2 LQKENI. The CDR3 DNA sequence: TGTGCCAGCTCACCGTCCCAGCGGGAGGGCCTGGAGACCCAGTACTTC. Encoded protein: CASSPSQREGLETQYF.

This clonotype was recorded many times. The chain has TRBV28 and TRBJ2-5, with D perhaps TRBD2 (5 bases). V was cut by 6 bases and J by 2 bases, with 13 bases left in between. The germline V gene encodes CDR1 MDHEN and CDR2 SYDVKM. The CDR3 extends over 14 amino acids. The DNA of the CDR3 is TGTGCCAGCAGCCGGGGTGGGAGACAAGAGACCCAGTACTTC. Residues: CASSRGGRQETQYF.

The chain recombines TRBV2 with TRBJ2-3, with TRBD1 matching over 7 bases. Germline V gene lookup returns CDR1 SNHLY and CDR2 FYNNEI. V lost 6 bases, J lost 0 bases, and 12 bases stayed unmatched. The CDR3 is 17 residues long. The CDR3 here is CASSPEKQGTSTDTQYF. The DNA for the CDR3 is TGTGCCAGCAGCCCAGAAAAACAGGGGACAAGCACAGATACGCAGTATTTT.

This clonotype was seen only a few times. The chain links TRBV7-8 to TRBJ1-2, with no clear D. This CDR3 spans 13 amino acids. V shed 5 bases and J shed 5 bases, with 12 bases lying between them. Germline CDR1 reads SGHVS; CDR2 reads FQNEAQ. CDR3 region: CASSPLGLYGYTF. The CDR3 bases are TGTGCCAGCAGCCCTTTGGGGTTATATGGCTACACCTTC.

The J gene is TRBJ2-3, the V gene TRBV10-1, with a possible D match to TRBD2 (5 bases). This CDR3 has 16 residues. The germline V and J ends were trimmed by 2 bases and 2 bases, with 14 bases remaining between them. Germline V lookup: CDR1 WNHNN, CDR2 SYGVQD (reference sequence). The CDR3 sequence is CASSEGLALDTDTQYF. The CDR3 nucleotides are TGCGCCAGCAGTGAGGGACTCGCCCTAGACACAGATACGCAGTATTTT.

Regarding this clonotype: Given a much more abundant clone one base away, this may be a read error. The chain recombines TRBV6-2 or TRBV6-3 with TRBJ2-5, with D unresolved. This CDR3 comprises 14 residues. In germline, CDR1 is MNHEY, CDR2 SVGEGT. The CDR3, as DNA: TGTGCCAGCAAGATTCAAGAGTACCACGAGACCCAGTACTTC. This codes for CASKIQEYHETQYF.

On this clonotype: At one boundary the junction diverges from the germline segment, which might be a read error. The chain uses TRBV4-1 and TRBJ2-6; 8 bases match TRBD2. The CDR3 runs to 15 residues. Germline V gene data show CDR1 as MGHRA and CDR2 as YSYEKL. The CDR3 sequence: CASSQAGAGANVLTF. Written as DNA, the CDR3 is TGCGCCAGCAGTCAAGCGGGGGCTGGGGCCAACGTCCTGACTTTC.

Notes on this clonotype: The CDR3 end shows no conserved phenylalanine or tryptophan, and so a read error is likely. The gene calls are TRBV4-1 and TRBJ1-1; 9 positions agree with TRBD1. J was trimmed by 3 bases and V by 5 bases; bases with no gene match: 16. This CDR3 comprises 18 residues. The germline V gene has CDR1 MGHRA and CDR2 YSYEKL. The CDR3 reads CASSLRPHTGGFDTEAFS. Here the CDR3 DNA reads TGCGCCAGCAGCTTAAGACCGCATACAGGGGGCTTCGACACTGAAGCTTTCTCT.

In its sample, this clonotype was seen many times. The V call is TRBV6-4, the J call TRBJ1-6; a weak D match, TRBD1 (5 bases). Germline lookup yields CDR1 MRHNA and CDR2 SNTAGT. V dropped 6 bases and J dropped 7 bases, with 16 bases sitting between them. The CDR3 is made up of 15 amino acids. In nucleotides, the CDR3 is TGTGCCAGCAGCTTGCTCGGGGGATACAATTCACCCCTCCACTTT. It yields the protein CASSLLGGYNSPLHF.

This clonotype was seen repeatedly, ten times or more. This rearrangement joins TRBV11-2 to TRBJ2-4, with 7 positions matching TRBD1. Germline V gives CDR1 SGHAT, CDR2 FQNNGV. V gave up 1 base and J gave up 8 bases; unmatched junction bases: 8. The CDR3 has 15 amino acids. The CDR3, as DNA: TGTGCCAGCAGCTTAGGCCGGACAGGATTTGACATTCAGTACTTC. Amino acids: CASSLGRTGFDIQYF.

At least ten counts were recorded for this clonotype. At one end, the junction sequence differs from germline, possibly due to a read error. V is TRBV7-2 and J is TRBJ2-5; a possible D gene is TRBD2 (5 bases). This CDR3 spans 16 amino acids. The germline gives CDR1 SGHTA, CDR2 FQGNSA. The CDR3 coding sequence is TGTGCCAGCAACTTAGGTGGAGGTCCCCCCCAAGAGACCCAGTACTTC. Its protein is CASNLGGGPPQETQYF.

The sample holds many counts of this clonotype. This sequence joins TRBV18 and TRBJ2-7; 9 nucleotides align to TRBD2. The CDR3 totals 15 residues. The germline gives CDR1 KGHSH, CDR2 LQKENI. Losses at the gene ends were 2 bases for V and 2 bases for J; bases not matched to a gene: 4. CDR3 in amino acids: CASSPSSGIAYEQYF. For the CDR3, the DNA is TGTGCCAGCTCACCATCTAGCGGGATAGCCTACGAGCAGTACTTC.

Ten or more counts support this clonotype. The chain carries TRBV12-3 or TRBV12-4 and TRBJ1-5; D is possibly TRBD1 (5 bases). Trimming removed 1 base from V and 6 bases from J, with 16 bases in between. The CDR3 runs to 16 residues. CDR3 coding DNA: TGTGCCAGCAGTTTAGGCCAGGTTGAAAGGGGTCAGCCCCAGCATTTT. Translating it yields CASSLGQVERGQPQHF.

This clonotype came up many times. This chain connects TRBV11-2 to TRBJ2-2, with D possibly called TRBD1 or TRBD2 (5 bases each). Per germline, CDR1 SGHAT and CDR2 FQNNGV. Trimming shortened V by 5 bases and J by 1 base, and 17 bases separated the two germline ends. The CDR3 runs to 17 residues. CDR3 sequence reads: CASSNTGLLLNTGELFF. The CDR3 DNA reads as TGTGCCAGCAGCAATACAGGACTTTTACTGAACACCGGGGAGCTGTTTTTT.

This clonotype was picked up many times. The chain carries TRBV6-1 and TRBJ2-3; possibly TRBD1 or TRBD2 for D (7 bases each). Germline lookup yields CDR1 MNHNS and CDR2 SASEGT. Trimming cost V 7 bases and J 0 bases, with 20 bases left between them. The CDR3 loop spans 17 amino acids. In DNA, the CDR3 is TGTGCCAGCATCCTCAGGGGGGGCAGCACTAGCACAGATACGCAGTATTTT. Amino acid sequence: CASILRGGSTSTDTQYF.

J is TRBJ2-1 and V is TRBV29-1; TRBD2 matches 11 bases. The CDR3 has 18 amino acids. V was pared by 6 bases and J by 0 bases, with 13 bases of the junction left unmatched. CDR1 is SQVTM and CDR2 is ANQGSEA in the germline V gene. The CDR3 loop reads CSVIRASGRTSSYNEQFF. In nucleotides, the CDR3 is TGCAGCGTAATACGGGCTAGCGGGAGGACCAGCTCCTACAATGAGCAGTTCTTC.

This clonotype was picked up a small number of times. The chain has TRBV29-1 and TRBJ2-1, with TRBD2 matching over 11 bases. Germline CDR1 and CDR2: SQVTM and ANQGSEA. V lost 2 bases, J lost 7 bases, and 10 bases stayed unmatched. The CDR3 is made up of 16 amino acids. CDR3 loop: CSVELASGRPGNEQFF. CDR3 in DNA: TGCAGCGTTGAATTGGCTAGCGGGAGGCCGGGGAATGAGCAGTTCTTC.

This clonotype was detected only a few times. This chain connects TRBV5-1 to TRBJ2-6, with TRBD1 matching over 7 bases. The CDR3 covers 20 residues. The V gene end was trimmed by 3 bases and the J gene end by 1 base; junction bases not matched to a gene: 16. Germline V gives CDR1 SGHRS, CDR2 YFSETQ. The DNA for the CDR3 is TGCGCCAGCAGCTCCCCCTTTACCTCCGGGACAGATTCTGGGGCCAACGTCCTGACTTTC. Residues: CASSSPFTSGTDSGANVLTF.